These T cell receptor beta chains were read from a single sample in a study of beta chain features in type 1 diabetes. Libraries were prepared by immunoSEQ multiplex PCR; TCRdb keeps only in-frame clonotypes and omits some of them. Of about 290,000 clones in the sample, about 8.5% were seen once. Sequenced material: central memory CD4+ T cells from blood. The receptors derive from a young woman in good health. Both conserved end residues are part of each CDR3. D genes are given only for firm matches. Clone size is stated in some rows and not others, as once, few, many or a class when expanded.

v_gene	j_gene	d_gene	abundance	CDR3nt	CDR3aa
TRBV4-1	TRBJ2-7	TRBD2	.	TGCGCCAGCAGCCAAGACAGCGGGAGGGGTTCCTACGAGCAGTACTTC	CASSQDSGRGSYEQYF
TRBV7-2	TRBJ2-7	TRBD2	few	TGTGCCAGCAGCCGAGCGATCGCGGGAGGTTCCTACGAGCAGTACTTC	CASSRAIAGGSYEQYF
TRBV27	TRBJ1-2	.	.	TGTGCCAGCAGTCCGCAACAGGGACCCTATGGCTACACCTTC	CASSPQQGPYGYTF
TRBV2	TRBJ2-1	.	many	TGTGCCAGCAGGGAAAACAGGGTTACGTACAATGAGCAGTTCTTC	CASRENRVTYNEQFF
TRBV7-3	TRBJ2-1	TRBD2	.	TGTGCCAGCAGCTCCAGCGGGAGGCTATACAATGAGCAGTTCTTC	CASSSSGRLYNEQFF
TRBV6-5	TRBJ2-5	.	.	TGTGCCACCACTGTCGCGATGGGCCGGAAGGAGACCCAGTACTTC	CATTVAMGRKETQYF
TRBV7-9	TRBJ1-4	TRBD1	few	TGTGCCAGCAGCGCCCGGACAGGGGGGGATGAAAAACTGTTTTTT	CASSARTGGDEKLFF
TRBV4-1	TRBJ1-2	.	few	TGCGCCAGCAGCCAAGCCCTAGCGGGACTCTGGGGCCTTAACTATGGCTACACCTTC	CASSQALAGLWGLNYGYTF
TRBV27	TRBJ2-3	.	.	TGTGCCAGCAGGCCCCATTTTGGTACGCAGTATTTT	CASRPHFGTQYF
TRBV28	TRBJ2-2	TRBD2	few	TGTGCCAGCAGAGCCCAGTCGGCTAGCGGGGTGCGGGAGCTGTTTTTT	CASRAQSASGVRELFF
TRBV19	TRBJ2-1	TRBD1	.	TGTGCCAGTAGTATTGGTCGGGACAGCTTTTACAATGAGCAGTTCTTC	CASSIGRDSFYNEQFF
TRBV5-1	TRBJ1-2	.	few	TGCGCCAGCAGCCCTGATACCTATGGCTACACCTTC	CASSPDTYGYTF
TRBV9	TRBJ2-3	.	many	TGTGCCAGCAGCGTAGATGGTACAGATACGCAGTATTTT	CASSVDGTDTQYF
TRBV27	TRBJ2-5	TRBD1	.	TGTGCCAGCAGGCGACAGGGCATGGAGACCCAGTACTTC	CASRRQGMETQYF
TRBV14	TRBJ2-3	.	many	TGTGCCAGCAGCCAAGTTGGACCCGCCCAGTATTTT	CASSQVGPAQYF
TRBV28	TRBJ1-5	.	.	TGTGCCAGCCAACACCTTGTATTTAGGGGCAGAAACAATCAGCCCCAGCATTTT	CASQHLVFRGRNNQPQHF
TRBV4-2	TRBJ2-1	.	.	TGTGCCAGCAGCCAAGATGTACAGGGGGGGTACAATGAGCAGTTCTTC	CASSQDVQGGYNEQFF
TRBV5-6	TRBJ2-2	.	.	TGTGCCAGCAGCTTTTACACCGGGGAGCTGTTTTTT	CASSFYTGELFF
TRBV6-5	TRBJ2-1	.	many	TGTGCCACTATCGCTTTATCGGGGAACGAGAAGCAGTTCTTC	CATIALSGNEKQFF
TRBV7-8	TRBJ2-5	TRBD1	few	TGTGCCAGCGGCTTCAACAGGGGCGAGACCCAGTACTTC	CASGFNRGETQYF
TRBV30	TRBJ1-2	TRBD1	few	TGTGCCTGGAGACGACAGGGCTATGGCTACACCTTC	CAWRRQGYGYTF
TRBV5-1	TRBJ2-3	.	many	TGCGCCAGCAGTTCGATCAGGGGTTATACGCAGTATTTT	CASSSIRGYTQYF
TRBV9	TRBJ1-3	.	few	TGTGCCAGCAGCGTAGACGTCGGGGGGCTGACTGGAAACACCATATATTTT	CASSVDVGGLTGNTIYF
TRBV2	TRBJ1-1	TRBD1	.	TGTGCCAGCACTAACCCAGGGGGCGTTCGTACTGAAGCTTTCTTT	CASTNPGGVRTEAFF
TRBV30	TRBJ2-5	.	few	TGTGCCTGGAGTGTGCGGAGGGGAGAGACCCAGTACTTC	CAWSVRRGETQYF
TRBV9	TRBJ2-3	TRBD2	.	TGTGCCAGCAGCGTAGGAGGACTAGCGGGGGGGCCTCGCACAGATACGCAGTATTTT	CASSVGGLAGGPRTDTQYF